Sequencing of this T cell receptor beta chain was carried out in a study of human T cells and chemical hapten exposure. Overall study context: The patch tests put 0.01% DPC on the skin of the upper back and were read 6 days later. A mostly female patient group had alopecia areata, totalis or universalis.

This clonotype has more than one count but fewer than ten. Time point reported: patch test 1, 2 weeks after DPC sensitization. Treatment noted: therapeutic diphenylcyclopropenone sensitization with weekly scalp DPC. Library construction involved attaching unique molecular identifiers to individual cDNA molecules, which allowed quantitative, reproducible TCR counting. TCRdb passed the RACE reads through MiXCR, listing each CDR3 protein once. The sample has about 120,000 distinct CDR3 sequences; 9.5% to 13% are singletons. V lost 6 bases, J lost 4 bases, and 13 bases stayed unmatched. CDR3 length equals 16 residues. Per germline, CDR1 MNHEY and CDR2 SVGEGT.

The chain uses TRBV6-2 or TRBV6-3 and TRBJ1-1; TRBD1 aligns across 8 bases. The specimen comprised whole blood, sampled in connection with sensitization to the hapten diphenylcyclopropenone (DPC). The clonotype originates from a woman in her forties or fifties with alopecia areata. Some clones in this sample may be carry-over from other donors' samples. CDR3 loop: CASSHRTGSFITEAFF. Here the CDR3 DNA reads TGTGCCAGCAGCCATCGGACAGGGTCCTTCATCACTGAAGCTTTCTTT.